This T cell receptor beta chain was sequenced for a study of T cell repertoires in cytomegalovirus infection. Study at large: As its CMV epitopes, the study selected recently identified HLA-C-restricted and well-studied HLA-B-restricted targets. Both a matching HLA type and CMV infection were indicated by public TCR beta signatures.

Points from the study as a whole: Cumulative public TCR beta family frequency identified CMV carriers with the relevant HLA. CMV-specific HLA-C-restricted TCR beta clonotypes dominated the ex vivo response.

TCRdb passed the reads through MiXCR, listing each CDR3 protein once. The table includes approximately 76,000 distinct CDR3 sequences, roughly 37% detected once. V was pared by 0 bases and J by 3 bases, with 18 bases between. CDR1 MNHEY and CDR2 SVGEGT come from the germline V gene. The length of the CDR3 is 18 residues. Note on this clonotype: Its antigen remains unidentified.

This specimen consisted of CD8+ T cells from cultured PBMCs, obtained from culture after CMV antigen stimulation. This receptor was taken from a human donor in good health (CMV status not recorded). Some clones in this sample may be carry-over from other donors' samples. The chain joins TRBV6-2 or TRBV6-3 to TRBJ2-1; D not certain. The CDR3, as DNA: TGTGCCAGCAGTTACTCGATAAGAAGCGAAAAAAACTACAATGAGCAGTTCTTC. It translates to CASSYSIRSEKNYNEQFF.